This is a list of T cell receptor beta chains from one sample in a study of T cell repertoires in cytomegalovirus infection. Using its own MiXCR run on the reads, TCRdb lists one record per CDR3 protein. Of approximately 71,000 distinct CDR3 sequences listed, around 3.8% were seen once; the top ten hold about 22%. The sequencing sample was made of PBMCs. Receptor source: a human donor in good health (CMV status not recorded). Some clones in this sample may be carry-over from other donors' samples. Both conserved end residues are part of each CDR3. Each record gives: D gene, J gene, clone size, V gene, CDR3 DNA, CDR3 protein. A D gene is named only where the DNA matches it firmly. Each size is once, few, many or a size class.

TRBD2 TRBJ2-1 many TRBV10-3 TGTGCCATCAGAGGGACTAGCGGGGGGGCGATAGATGAGCAGTTCTTC CAIRGTSGGAIDEQFF
TRBD1 TRBJ2-7 many TRBV12-3/TRBV12-4 TGTGCCAGCAGGGCCTTGGGGACAGGCTACGAGCAGTACTTC CASRALGTGYEQYF
NA TRBJ2-5 many TRBV7-2 TGTGCCAGCAGCTTAGCCCTCCAAGAGACCCAGTACTTC CASSLALQETQYF
NA TRBJ1-1 many TRBV6-2/TRBV6-3 TGTGCCAGCATCTTCAGGGTAGGGGAAATGAACACTGAAGCTTTCTTT CASIFRVGEMNTEAFF
TRBD2 TRBJ2-7 many TRBV7-2 TGTGCCAGCAGCTCCACTAGCGGGGGCCAACTTAGATACGAGCAGTACTTC CASSSTSGGQLRYEQYF
NA TRBJ1-4 many TRBV7-2 TGTGCCAGCAGCCCCTTCGGGAGAACTAATGAAAAACTGTTTTTT CASSPFGRTNEKLFF
TRBD1 TRBJ1-5 many TRBV6-1 TGTGCCAGCAGGATACAGGGGAACTCGCCCCAGCATTTT CASRIQGNSPQHF
TRBD2 TRBJ2-5 once TRBV7-9 TGTGCCAGCAGCTTGCCGACCGGGACTAGCGGGAGGAGGCAAGAGACCCAGTACTTC CASSLPTGTSGRRQETQYF
NA TRBJ2-1 many TRBV7-4 TGTGCCAGCAGCTGGGACATACTCAATGAGCAGTTCTTC CASSWDILNEQFF
NA TRBJ2-2 many TRBV6-8 TGTGCCAGCAGTTACTCGAGTTTCGTGGGATCGGACACCGGGGAGCTGTTTTTT CASSYSSFVGSDTGELFF
NA TRBJ2-7 many TRBV7-4 TGTGCCAGCAGCCCTGGGCAGTTAGAGCAGTACTTC CASSPGQLEQYF
TRBD1 TRBJ1-1 many TRBV7-2 TGTGCCAGCAAGCGACGGACAGGGGAAGCTTTCTTT CASKRRTGEAFF
NA TRBJ1-2 many TRBV28 TGTGCCAGCAGTTTAACCGCCTTTAGAGTCTATGGCTACACCTTC CASSLTAFRVYGYTF
TRBD2 TRBJ2-7 many TRBV18 TGTGCCAGCTCACCCGGACTAGCGGGAAATGAGCAGTACTTC CASSPGLAGNEQYF
TRBD2 TRBJ2-7 few TRBV7-8 TGTGCCAGCAGCCCGGGGACTAGCGGGAGGGCCAACTCCTACGAGCAGTACTTC CASSPGTSGRANSYEQYF
NA TRBJ2-2 many TRBV7-2 TGTGCCAGCAGCTTTTCCAGGGGTGCCGGGGAGCTGTTTTTT CASSFSRGAGELFF
NA TRBJ2-7 many TRBV7-8 TGTGCCAGCAGCTTAAGGGGAACTAGGTCCTACGAGCAGTACTTC CASSLRGTRSYEQYF